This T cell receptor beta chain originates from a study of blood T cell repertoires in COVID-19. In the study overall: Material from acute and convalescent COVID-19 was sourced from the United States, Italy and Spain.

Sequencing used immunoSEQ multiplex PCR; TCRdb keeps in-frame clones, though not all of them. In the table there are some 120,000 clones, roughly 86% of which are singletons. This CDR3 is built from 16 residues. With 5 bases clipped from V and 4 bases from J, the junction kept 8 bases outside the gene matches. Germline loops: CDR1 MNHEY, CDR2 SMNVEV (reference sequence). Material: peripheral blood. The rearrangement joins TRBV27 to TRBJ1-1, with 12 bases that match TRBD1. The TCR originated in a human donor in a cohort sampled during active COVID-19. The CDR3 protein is CASSAGQGALSTEAFF. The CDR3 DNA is TGTGCCAGCAGTGCGGGACAGGGGGCGCTTAGCACTGAAGCTTTCTTT.